These T cell receptor beta chains were read from a single sample in a study of blood T cell repertoires in COVID-19. Clones were read by immunoSEQ multiplex PCR, and TCRdb kept only the in-frame ones, dropping some. The sample has some 220,000 clones; approximately 83% are singletons. The sequencing input was peripheral blood. Receptors were obtained from a woman in her sixties or seventies with acute or convalescent COVID-19. The CDR3 runs from the conserved cysteine through the conserved F or W. The D gene is left open where the match is weak. Clone sizes are given selectively: once, few, many, or a class where the clone is expanded.

.	TRBJ1-2	few	TRBV25-1	CASSEGGGADYGYTF	TGTGCCAGCAGTGAAGGCGGAGGGGCGGACTATGGCTACACCTTC
.	TRBJ1-2	.	TRBV12-3/TRBV12-4	CASSLGGRGYTF	TGTGCCAGCAGTTTGGGGGGAAGAGGCTACACCTTC
.	TRBJ1-2	.	TRBV12-5	CASGLFAANYGYTF	TGTGCTAGTGGACTCTTTGCTGCTAACTATGGCTACACCTTC
.	TRBJ1-2	.	TRBV7-2	CASSIPGYGYTF	TGTGCCAGCAGCATACCGGGCTATGGCTACACCTTC
TRBD2	TRBJ2-3	.	TRBV2	CASSLTSGRTDTQYF	TGTGCCAGCAGCTTGACTAGCGGGCGGACAGATACGCAGTATTTT
.	TRBJ2-1	.	TRBV7-2	CASSPVAGEQFF	TGTGCCAGCAGCCCGGTAGCCGGTGAGCAGTTCTTC
.	TRBJ1-1	few	TRBV12-3/TRBV12-4	CASSLATAAEAFF	TGTGCCAGCAGTTTAGCGACGGCGGCTGAAGCTTTCTTT
TRBD1	TRBJ2-1	.	TRBV15	CATSRDYGTGVKNEQFF	TGTGCCACCAGCAGAGATTATGGGACAGGGGTGAAGAATGAGCAGTTCTTC
.	TRBJ2-1	.	TRBV7-9	CASSLETGNYNEQFF	TGTGCCAGCAGCTTAGAGACAGGAAACTACAATGAGCAGTTCTTC
TRBD1	TRBJ1-5	.	TRBV7-2	CASSGQGGQPQHF	TGTGCCAGCAGCGGACAGGGAGGTCAGCCCCAGCATTTT
.	TRBJ1-6	.	TRBV18	CASSPGQGISPLHF	TGTGCCAGCTCACCAGGGCAGGGTATCTCACCCCTCCACTTT
TRBD1	TRBJ1-3	few	TRBV12-3/TRBV12-4	CASSGDRRNTIYF	TGTGCCAGCAGCGGGGACAGGCGAAACACCATATATTTT
TRBD1	TRBJ1-2	.	TRBV19	CASSIGYRVTGGETF	TGTGCCAGTAGTATAGGATATCGCGTTACAGGGGGCGAAACCTTC
.	TRBJ2-2	once	TRBV4-1	CASSRQRGGADTGELFF	TGCGCCAGCAGCCGCCAGAGAGGAGGGGCGGACACCGGGGAGCTGTTTTTT
TRBD2	TRBJ2-1	.	TRBV9	CASSALAGGSHEQFF	TGTGCCAGCAGCGCCTTAGCGGGGGGATCGCATGAGCAGTTCTTC
TRBD1	TRBJ1-4	.	TRBV7-9	CASSSGTGGTNEKLFF	TGTGCCAGCAGCTCAGGGACAGGGGGAACTAATGAAAAACTGTTTTTT
.	TRBJ2-2	.	TRBV28	CASSLSRVKTGELFF	TGTGCCAGCAGTTTAAGCCGAGTGAAGACCGGGGAGCTGTTTTTT
TRBD1	TRBJ2-3	.	TRBV6-5	CASSYSFGTGTDTQYF	TGTGCCAGCAGTTACTCGTTCGGGACAGGGACCGATACGCAGTATTTT
.	TRBJ1-4	.	TRBV4-1	CASSRLPTSTNEKLFF	TGCGCCAGCAGTCGATTACCGACATCAACTAATGAAAAACTGTTTTTT
.	TRBJ2-7	.	TRBV5-1	CASSLDYSPVFSYEQYF	TGCGCCAGCAGCTTGGACTATTCCCCCGTATTCTCCTACGAGCAGTACTTC
TRBD1	TRBJ1-2	.	TRBV4-2	CASSQERQGAFGYTF	TGTGCCAGCAGCCAAGAGAGACAGGGGGCTTTTGGCTACACCTTC
.	TRBJ1-6	.	TRBV18	CASSPSSSYNSPLHF	TGTGCCAGCTCACCTTCGAGCTCCTATAATTCACCCCTCCACTTT
TRBD1	TRBJ2-2	.	TRBV19	CASRGGQANTGELFF	TGTGCCAGTCGAGGGGGACAGGCGAACACCGGGGAGCTGTTTTTT
TRBD2	TRBJ2-5	.	TRBV15	CATSRGRGGQETQYF	TGTGCCACCAGCAGAGGCCGGGGGGGTCAAGAGACCCAGTACTTC
TRBD1	TRBJ2-2	once	TRBV7-9	CASSPRQGMAGELFF	TGTGCCAGCAGCCCGCGACAGGGTATGGCCGGGGAGCTGTTTTTT
.	TRBJ2-3	.	TRBV6-6	CASSYSGTGGTDTQYF	TGTGCCAGCAGTTACTCCGGCACGGGGGGCACAGATACGCAGTATTTT
TRBD2	TRBJ2-3	.	TRBV29-1	CSVVRGGGTDTQYF	TGCAGCGTTGTGAGGGGCGGGGGGACAGATACGCAGTATTTT
.	TRBJ1-1	once	TRBV11-2	CASSRDTKNTEAFF	TGTGCCAGCAGCCGGGACACCAAGAACACTGAAGCTTTCTTT
.	TRBJ2-3	.	TRBV19	CASSIHLTSTDTQYF	TGTGCCAGTAGTATCCATTTGACTAGCACAGATACGCAGTATTTT
.	TRBJ1-1	.	TRBV6-6	CASSRTVQGAFF	TGTGCCAGCAGTCGAACTGTACAGGGAGCTTTCTTT
.	TRBJ2-3	once	TRBV28	CASSQVGGRTDTQYF	TGTGCCAGCAGTCAGGTCGGGGGGCGAACAGATACGCAGTATTTT
TRBD2	TRBJ2-1	.	TRBV6-5	CASSDTGTGGNEQFF	TGTGCCAGCAGCGATACCGGGACCGGGGGGAATGAGCAGTTCTTC
.	TRBJ2-7	.	TRBV6-6	CASSLQGYEQYF	TGTGCCAGCAGTTTACAGGGTTACGAGCAGTACTTC
.	TRBJ2-3	.	TRBV29-1	CSVPTDTQYF	TGCAGCGTTCCTACAGATACGCAGTATTTT
TRBD1	TRBJ1-1	.	TRBV18	CASSGTGTGGLAEAFF	TGTGCCAGCTCAGGCACCGGGACAGGGGGCTTGGCTGAAGCTTTCTTT
.	TRBJ1-1	.	TRBV18	CASSPLSELNTEAFF	TGTGCCAGCTCACCACTTTCAGAATTGAACACTGAAGCTTTCTTT
.	TRBJ1-1	once	TRBV19	CASSIFLDTEAFF	TGTGCCAGTAGTATCTTTCTAGACACTGAAGCTTTCTTT
TRBD2	TRBJ2-7	.	TRBV5-4	CASSFSGGHSYEQYF	TGTGCCAGCAGCTTTAGCGGGGGCCACTCCTACGAGCAGTACTTC
.	TRBJ1-1	.	TRBV12-5	CASGLAYRATEAFF	TGTGCTAGTGGTTTGGCCTACAGGGCCACTGAAGCTTTCTTT
.	TRBJ1-1	.	TRBV10-3	CAISESTEGTEAFF	TGTGCCATCAGTGAGTCGACTGAGGGCACTGAAGCTTTCTTT
.	TRBJ2-3	.	TRBV19	CASSILSTSTDTQYF	TGTGCCAGTAGTATTCTAAGTACTAGCACAGATACGCAGTATTTT
TRBD1	TRBJ1-1	few	TRBV3-1/TRBV3-2	CASSHGTGREAFF	TGTGCCAGCAGCCATGGGACAGGGCGTGAAGCTTTCTTT
.	TRBJ2-5	.	TRBV2	CASAKTPIAETQYF	TGTGCCAGCGCAAAGACCCCGATAGCGGAGACCCAGTACTTC
.	TRBJ2-3	.	TRBV19	CASSIPGLTSTDTQYF	TGTGCCAGTAGTATACCAGGACTTACTAGCACAGATACGCAGTATTTT
.	TRBJ1-2	.	TRBV28	CASSPHGHYGYTF	TGTGCCAGCAGTCCGCATGGCCATTATGGCTACACCTTC
.	TRBJ1-2	once	TRBV7-2	CASSDSNYGYTF	TGTGCCAGCAGTGACAGTAACTATGGCTACACCTTC
TRBD1	TRBJ1-1	.	TRBV10-3	CAISPTGNLREAFF	TGTGCCATCAGTCCGACAGGGAATCTACGGGAAGCTTTCTTT
TRBD2	TRBJ2-5	.	TRBV5-6	CASSPWTSGGAFQETQYF	TGTGCCAGCAGTCCTTGGACTAGCGGGGGGGCCTTTCAAGAGACCCAGTACTTC
TRBD2	TRBJ2-3	.	TRBV4-2	CASSQGLAYATDTQYF	TGTGCCAGCAGCCAAGGACTAGCGTATGCCACAGATACGCAGTATTTT
.	TRBJ2-3	.	TRBV5-4	CASSLVAGQDTQYF	TGTGCCAGCAGCTTGGTGGCGGGGCAAGATACGCAGTATTTT
.	TRBJ2-5	.	TRBV7-9	CASNGETQYF	TGTGCCAGCAACGGAGAGACCCAGTACTTC
.	TRBJ1-1	.	TRBV7-9	CASSQGTLAEAFF	TGTGCCAGCAGCCAAGGGACACTCGCTGAAGCTTTCTTT
.	TRBJ1-3	.	TRBV4-1	CASSHPGRNQRNTIYF	TGCGCCAGCAGCCACCCCGGCAGGAATCAAAGAAACACCATATATTTT
TRBD1	TRBJ2-3	few	TRBV27	CASRDRGTDTQYF	TGTGCCAGCAGGGACAGGGGCACAGATACGCAGTATTTT
TRBD1	TRBJ1-1	.	TRBV6-2/TRBV6-3	CASSSATFDRVDRGTEAFF	TGTGCCAGCAGCTCTGCAACTTTCGACAGGGTCGATCGGGGCACTGAAGCTTTCTTT
.	TRBJ1-1	.	TRBV9	CASSVGGSAEAFF	TGTGCCAGCAGCGTAGGAGGAAGCGCTGAAGCTTTCTTT
.	TRBJ1-1	.	TRBV5-5	CASSFQGSRLDTEAFF	TGTGCCAGCAGCTTTCAGGGAAGTAGGCTGGACACTGAAGCTTTCTTT
.	TRBJ1-1	.	TRBV4-1	CASSLQGGAEAFF	TGCGCCAGCAGCTTACAGGGTGGCGCTGAAGCTTTCTTT